This TCR beta chain is drawn from a study of siplizumab effects on memory and regulatory T cells. The germline V gene has CDR1 SGHAT and CDR2 FQNNGV. The CDR3 has 18 residues. Losses at the gene ends were 2 bases for V and 0 bases for J; bases not matched to a gene: 5. Study-level points and caveats: Siplizumab produced a significant drop in alloreactive sequences attributable to unstimulated CD4+ memory cells.

Only in-frame clones appear in the TCRdb table, and some are missing; sequencing was by immunoSEQ multiplex PCR. This table holds about 82,000 clones, 87% found once. Concerning this clone itself: Its antigen is still unknown.

This chain links TRBV11-2 with TRBJ2-1, with 12 bases matching TRBD2. Specimen: Tregs sorted from blood. The clonotype was recovered from a human donor in good health. The chain's CDR3 is CASSLRLAGASSYNEQFF. The CDR3 nucleotides are TGTGCCAGCAGCTTAAGACTAGCGGGGGCCAGCTCCTACAATGAGCAGTTCTTC.